These 28 T cell receptor beta chains came from one sample sequenced in a study of blood T cell repertoires in COVID-19. The data were produced by immunoSEQ multiplex PCR, yet TCRdb's version contains in-frame clones alone and is incomplete. There are hundreds of thousands of clones in the sample; around 86% occur only once, and 3.5% to 5% lies in the top ten. The specimen sequenced was PBMCs or T cells enriched from blood (not recorded which). These receptors were taken from a man aged 25 to 45 who had recovered from COVID-19.

The CDR3 region is CASSLDRGTDTQYF. CDR3 nucleotides: TGTGCCAGCAGCTTGGACAGGGGTACAGATACGCAGTATTTT. The rearrangement uses TRBV7-8 and TRBJ2-3; 9 positions match TRBD1. V trimming: 3 bases; J trimming: 3 bases; junction bases outside the gene matches: 1. From germline, CDR1 is SGHVS and CDR2 FQNEAQ. CDR3 length: 14 amino acids.

The V call is TRBV3-1 (or the pseudogene TRBV3-2), the J call TRBJ2-1, with D maybe TRBD1 (6 bases). CDR3 size: 14 residues. V lost 4 bases, J lost 8 bases, and 15 bases lay in between. Germline values: CDR1 LGHDT, CDR2 YNNKEL (reference sequence). CDR3 bases: TGTGCCAGCAGCCGAAATTGGAAGGGGGATGAGCAGTTCTTC. Translation gives CASSRNWKGDEQFF.

The chain uses TRBV20-1 and TRBJ1-6; no definite D call. CDR1 DFQATT and CDR2 SNEGSKA come from the germline V gene (reference sequence). V lost 3 bases, J lost 0 bases, and 9 bases lay in between. The CDR3 is 15 residues long. CDR3 DNA: TGCAGTGCTAGTATTGGGAGCTCCTATAATTCACCCCTCCACTTT. This codes for CSASIGSSYNSPLHF.

This chain joins TRBV6-5 and TRBJ2-7; no definite D call. Between the trimmed V and J ends, which lost 0 bases and 0 bases, there was a span of 6 bases. Germline lookup yields CDR1 MNHEY and CDR2 SVGAGI. The CDR3 runs 14 residues. The CDR3 nucleotides read TGTGCCAGCAGTTACTCCGCGGACTCCTACGAGCAGTACTTC. As protein: CASSYSADSYEQYF.

The CDR3 is CASRNLARGPGQPQHF. Here the CDR3 DNA reads TGTGCCAGTAGAAACCTCGCCAGGGGGCCGGGACAGCCCCAGCATTTT. V gene TRBV19 combines with J gene TRBJ1-5; TRBD1 agrees at 8 bases. Germline CDR1 reads LNHDA; CDR2 reads SQIVND (reference sequence). The trim removed 6 bases at V and 7 bases at J, leaving 14 bases unmatched. The CDR3 is 16 residues long. Full variable domain (remainder filled in from reference TRBV19 and TRBJ1-5): DGGITQSPKYLFRKEGQNVTLSCEQNLNHDAMYWYRQDPGQGLRLIYYSQIVNDFQKGDIAEGYSVSREKKESFPLTVTSAQKNPTAFYLCASRNLARGPGQPQHFGDGTRLSIL.

The rearrangement joins TRBV11-2 to TRBJ2-3; 8 bases are a match to TRBD2. The CDR3 covers 16 residues. Trimming at V came to 6 bases and at J to 7 bases, leaving 15 bases not matched to a gene. Germline V gene sequence: CDR1 SGHAT, CDR2 FQNNGV. The CDR3 sequence: CASRLESSGPRNTQYF. The DNA for the CDR3 is TGTGCCAGCAGGCTAGAGTCTAGCGGGCCCCGGAATACGCAGTATTTT. The entire variable domain, with the rest obtained from reference TRBV11-2 and TRBJ2-3, is as follows: EAGVAQSPRYKIIEKRQSVAFWCNPISGHATLYWYQQILGQGPKLLIQFQNNGVVDDSQLPKDRFSAERLKGVDSTLKIQPAKLEDSAVYLCASRLESSGPRNTQYFGPGTRLTVL.

The V gene is TRBV19, the J gene TRBJ1-1, with D maybe TRBD1 (5 bases). The CDR3 extends over 13 amino acids. Germline loops: CDR1 LNHDA, CDR2 SQIVND (reference sequence). V was shortened by 3 bases and J by 6 bases, with 11 bases between the two germline ends. CDR3 nucleotide sequence: TGTGCCAGTAGTATTAATTGGGGCTCTGAAGCTTTCTTT. Translation gives CASSINWGSEAFF.

The chain uses TRBV11-3 and TRBJ2-7; D perhaps matches TRBD1 (6 bases). Looked up from germline, CDR1 is SGHNT and CDR2 is YENEEA. V lost 5 bases, J lost 0 bases, and 11 bases lay in between. This CDR3 is 14 amino acids long. CDR3 amino acids: CASSHTGSSYEQYF. For the CDR3, the DNA is TGTGCCAGCAGCCACACAGGGAGCTCCTACGAGCAGTACTTC.

The chain recombines TRBV11-2 with TRBJ1-1; 7 bases map to TRBD1. Trimming took 0 bases from V and 8 from J; bases not matched to a gene: 3. Germline CDR1 reads SGHAT; CDR2 reads FQNNGV. The CDR3 consists of 13 residues. CDR3 nucleotide sequence: TGTGCCAGCAGCTTAGATCGGGGACAGGAAGCTTTCTTT. Its protein is CASSLDRGQEAFF.

The gene calls are TRBV19 and TRBJ2-1; D uncertain. The ends were cut back, 5 bases at V and 4 bases at J, with 9 bases in the middle. Germline V lookup: CDR1 LNHDA, CDR2 SQIVND (reference sequence). This CDR3 spans 13 amino acids. The DNA of the CDR3 is TGTGCCAGTAGTCTACAGACATACAATGAGCAGTTCTTC. This gives the protein CASSLQTYNEQFF. Using reference TRBV19 and TRBJ2-1 for the parts outside the CDR3, the full variable domain is DGGITQSPKYLFRKEGQNVTLSCEQNLNHDAMYWYRQDPGQGLRLIYYSQIVNDFQKGDIAEGYSVSREKKESFPLTVTSAQKNPTAFYLCASSLQTYNEQFFGPGTRLTVL.

The chain joins TRBV11-2 to TRBJ1-2; 7 positions agree with TRBD1. Germline CDR1 SGHAT, CDR2 FQNNGV. The CDR3 is made up of 15 amino acids. J was trimmed by 2 bases and V by 1 base; bases with no gene match: 4. The CDR3 protein is CASSLGYRGNYGYTF. For the CDR3, the DNA is TGTGCCAGCAGCTTAGGTTACAGGGGAAACTATGGCTACACCTTC.

The J gene is TRBJ2-3, the V gene TRBV11-2; no clear D. CDR1 is SGHAT and CDR2 is FQNNGV in the germline V gene. V was clipped by 1 base and J by 1 base, with 12 bases between them. The CDR3 is made up of 16 amino acids. The CDR3 loop is CASSLGRNSGTDTQYF. CDR3 DNA sequence: TGTGCCAGCAGCTTAGGCCGCAACTCCGGCACAGATACGCAGTATTTT.

The rearrangement joins TRBV20-1 to TRBJ1-2; a weak D match, TRBD1 (6 bases). Per the germline V gene, CDR1 is DFQATT and CDR2 is SNEGSKA (reference sequence). The CDR3 covers 11 residues. V was shortened by 3 bases and J by 8 bases, with 10 bases between the two germline ends. The CDR3 coding sequence is TGCAGTGCTAGCCCAGGGGACGGCTACACCTTC. It encodes CSASPGDGYTF.

This clone occurred once. The chain links TRBV27 to TRBJ2-7; tentative D call: TRBD1 (6 bases). This CDR3 spans 14 amino acids. The germline CDR1 and CDR2 sequences are MNHEY and SMNVEV (reference sequence). Trimming shortened V by 3 bases and J by 2 bases, and 11 bases separated the two germline ends. The DNA for the CDR3 is TGTGCCAGCAGTTTGGGCAGGGGCGCCTACGAGCAGTACTTC. As protein: CASSLGRGAYEQYF.

V usage is TRBV14 and J usage is TRBJ2-7; TRBD1 is a possible D gene (5 bases). Germline V gene sequence: CDR1 SGHDN, CDR2 FVKESK. CDR3 length: 13 amino acids. The V end was cut by 1 base, the J end by 5 bases, with 9 bases between. The CDR3 coding sequence is TGTGCCAGCAGCCAAGTAGGGGTTCACGAGCAGTACTTC. Translation gives CASSQVGVHEQYF.

V usage is TRBV27 and J usage is TRBJ2-7, with a weak D call TRBD2 (6 bases). CDR3 length: 14 amino acids. Looked up from germline, CDR1 is MNHEY and CDR2 is SMNVEV (reference sequence). The germline V and J ends were trimmed by 8 bases and 7 bases, with 21 bases remaining between them. The CDR3, as DNA: TGTGCCAGCGGGGCGGCTAGCGTTTTTTCGGAGCAGTACTTC. Translation: CASGAASVFSEQYF.

This chain joins TRBV7-2 and TRBJ2-7, with 11 bases identical to TRBD2. The germline V gene has CDR1 SGHTA and CDR2 FQGNSA. V dropped 5 bases and J dropped 4; count of bases not matched to a gene: 4. This CDR3 contains 14 residues. CDR3 nucleotide sequence: TGTGCCAGCAGCCTGAGACTAGCGGGGTACGAGCAGTACTTC. Its protein product is CASSLRLAGYEQYF.

This clone occurred once. This rearrangement joins TRBV19 to TRBJ2-1; D is unresolved. The germline CDR1 and CDR2 sequences are LNHDA and SQIVND (reference sequence). With 1 base removed from V and 5 bases from J, the gap between germline ends came to 9 bases. The CDR3 covers 14 residues. CDR3 region: CASSIVARNNEQFF. CDR3 nucleotides: TGTGCCAGTAGTATAGTAGCTAGGAACAATGAGCAGTTCTTC.

The CDR3 loop is CASSIGPYEQYF. DNA for the CDR3: TGTGCCAGTAGTATCGGTCCCTACGAGCAGTACTTC. This chain connects TRBV19 to TRBJ2-7; D is uncertain. The germline V gene encodes CDR1 LNHDA and CDR2 SQIVND (reference sequence). V lost 3 bases, J lost 2 bases, and 5 bases lay in between. The CDR3 is 12 residues long. The variable domain in full, with the rest retrieved from reference TRBV19 and TRBJ2-7, is DGGITQSPKYLFRKEGQNVTLSCEQNLNHDAMYWYRQDPGQGLRLIYYSQIVNDFQKGDIAEGYSVSREKKESFPLTVTSAQKNPTAFYLCASSIGPYEQYFGPGTRLTVT.

This rearrangement joins TRBV9 to TRBJ2-3; 8 bases map to TRBD2. Per germline, CDR1 SGDLS and CDR2 YYNGEE. J lost 7 bases, V lost 6 bases, and 16 bases had no gene match. The CDR3 contains 16 residues. The chain's CDR3 is CASTRPGGTSGNTQYF. The CDR3 region has the DNA TGTGCCAGCACCCGCCCGGGGGGGACTAGTGGTAATACGCAGTATTTT.

The rearrangement uses TRBV6-5 and TRBJ2-5, with D maybe TRBD1 (6 bases). V lost 0 bases and J lost 5, with 10 bases in between. The CDR3 length is 14 residues. The germline V gene has CDR1 MNHEY and CDR2 SVGAGI. The CDR3 reads CASSYSLQGETQYF. The CDR3 nucleotides are TGTGCCAGCAGTTACTCTCTGCAGGGGGAGACCCAGTACTTC.

The chain uses TRBV27 and TRBJ2-5; D gene uncertain. CDR3 length equals 14 residues. V was trimmed by 2 bases and J by 0 bases, leaving 7 bases between them. Germline V lookup: CDR1 MNHEY, CDR2 SMNVEV (reference sequence). In DNA form, the CDR3 reads TGTGCCAGCAGTTTACGCGCCTACCAAGAGACCCAGTACTTC. This codes for CASSLRAYQETQYF.

V and J are TRBV25-1 and TRBJ1-1, with D hard to call. The V end lost 6 bases, the J end lost 0 bases, and 8 bases lay between the germline ends. Germline V CDR1 and CDR2: MGHDK, SYGVNS. This CDR3 spans 13 amino acids. The CDR3 loop is CASSRSMNTEAFF. Written as DNA, the CDR3 is TGTGCCAGCAGCCGGTCTATGAACACTGAAGCTTTCTTT.

This clone was found many times. The V call is TRBV30, the J call TRBJ1-1; tentative D call: TRBD1 (6 bases). CDR1 GTSNPN and CDR2 SVGIG come from the germline V gene (reference sequence). The CDR3 contains 13 residues. V was cut by 4 bases and J by 7 bases, with 16 bases left in between. CDR3 region: CAWTLGGASEAFF. DNA of the CDR3: TGTGCCTGGACCCTAGGGGGGGCGAGTGAAGCTTTCTTT.

The chain recombines TRBV28 with TRBJ1-1, with TRBD1 matching over 8 bases. CDR1 and CDR2 (germline): MDHEN, SYDVKM. The CDR3 has 14 amino acids. V shed 3 bases and J 4 bases; nucleotides not matched to a gene: 4. For the CDR3, the DNA is TGTGCCAGCAGTTTCGCAGGGGGCATCACTGAAGCTTTCTTT. Translation gives CASSFAGGITEAFF.

The chain uses TRBV20-1 and TRBJ2-1, with 9 nucleotides matching TRBD2. Trimming at V came to 6 bases and at J to 16 bases, leaving 7 bases not matched to a gene. This CDR3 has 10 amino acids. Per the germline V gene, CDR1 is DFQATT and CDR2 is SNEGSKA (reference sequence). For the CDR3, the DNA is TGCAGTGCAAGCGGGGGGCACGGATTCTTC. Its translation is CSASGGHGFF.

The chain is built from TRBV5-1 and TRBJ2-6, with D unresolved. CDR1 is SGHRS, CDR2 YFSETQ, per germline. The CDR3 totals 15 residues. With 1 base removed from V and 1 base from J, the gap between germline ends came to 6 bases. The CDR3 protein is CASSLTESGANVLTF. CDR3 nucleotides: TGCGCCAGCAGCTTGACAGAATCTGGGGCCAACGTCCTGACTTTC.

The V gene is TRBV10-3, the J gene TRBJ1-2; 10 bases are shared with TRBD1. This CDR3 region has 15 residues. V gave up 0 bases and J gave up 5 bases; unmatched junction bases: 3. Germline CDR1 is ENHRY and CDR2 is SYGVKD. The CDR3 is CAISESGTGVYGYTF. In DNA, the CDR3 is TGTGCCATCAGTGAGTCAGGGACAGGGGTGTATGGCTACACCTTC.